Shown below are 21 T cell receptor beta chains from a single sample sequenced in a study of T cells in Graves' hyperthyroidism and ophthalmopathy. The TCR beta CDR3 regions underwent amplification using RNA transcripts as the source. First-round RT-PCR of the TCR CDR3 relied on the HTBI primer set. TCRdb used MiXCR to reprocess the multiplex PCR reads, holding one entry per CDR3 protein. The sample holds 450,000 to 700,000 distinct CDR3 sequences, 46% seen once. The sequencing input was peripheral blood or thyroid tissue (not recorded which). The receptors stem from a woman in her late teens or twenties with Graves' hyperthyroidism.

In DNA form, the CDR3 reads TGTGCCAGCGGACTAGCGGGAGGGCCGGTCGATGAGCAGTACTTC. This codes for CASGLAGGPVDEQYF. The rearrangement uses TRBV7-6 and TRBJ2-7, with TRBD2 matching 15 bases. The junction had 9 bases not matched to a gene; V was cut back by 8 bases and J by 7 bases. The V gene's germline CDR1 is SGHVS and CDR2 FNYEAQ. The CDR3 is 15 residues long.

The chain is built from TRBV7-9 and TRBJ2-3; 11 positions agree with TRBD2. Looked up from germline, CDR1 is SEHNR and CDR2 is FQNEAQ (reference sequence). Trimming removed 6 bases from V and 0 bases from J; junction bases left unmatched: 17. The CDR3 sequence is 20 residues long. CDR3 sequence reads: CASSRLPGLAVSSSTDTQYF. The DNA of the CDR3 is TGTGCCAGCAGTCGACTTCCGGGACTAGCGGTATCCTCTAGCACAGATACGCAGTATTTT.

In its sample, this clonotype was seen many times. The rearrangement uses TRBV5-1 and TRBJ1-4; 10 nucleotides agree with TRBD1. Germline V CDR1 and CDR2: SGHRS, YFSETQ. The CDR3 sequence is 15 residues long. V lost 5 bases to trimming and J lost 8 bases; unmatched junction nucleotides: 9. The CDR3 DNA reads TGCGCCAGCAGTCCGACAGGGGGCGTGGACGAAAAACTGTTTTTT. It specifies CASSPTGGVDEKLFF.

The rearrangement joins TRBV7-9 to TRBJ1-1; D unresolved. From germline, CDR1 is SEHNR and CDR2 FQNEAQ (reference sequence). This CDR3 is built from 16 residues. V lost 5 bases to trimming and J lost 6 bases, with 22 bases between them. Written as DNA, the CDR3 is TGTGCCAGCAGCCCAATAAAGGACCCTACTACCCCTGAAGCTTTCTTT. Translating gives CASSPIKDPTTPEAFF.

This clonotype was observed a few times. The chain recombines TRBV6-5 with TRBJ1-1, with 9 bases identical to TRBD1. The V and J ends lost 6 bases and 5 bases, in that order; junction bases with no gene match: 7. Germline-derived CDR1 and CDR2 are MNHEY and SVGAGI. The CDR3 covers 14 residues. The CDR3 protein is CASRKQGARTEAFF. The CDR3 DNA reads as TGTGCCAGCAGGAAACAGGGGGCCAGAACTGAAGCTTTCTTT.

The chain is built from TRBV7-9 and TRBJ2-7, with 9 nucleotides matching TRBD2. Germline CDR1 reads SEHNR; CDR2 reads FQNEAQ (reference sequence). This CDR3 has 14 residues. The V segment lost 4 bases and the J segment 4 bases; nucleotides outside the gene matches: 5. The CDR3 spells CASSYSGRWYEQYF. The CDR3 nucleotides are TGTGCCAGCAGCTATAGCGGGAGATGGTACGAGCAGTACTTC.

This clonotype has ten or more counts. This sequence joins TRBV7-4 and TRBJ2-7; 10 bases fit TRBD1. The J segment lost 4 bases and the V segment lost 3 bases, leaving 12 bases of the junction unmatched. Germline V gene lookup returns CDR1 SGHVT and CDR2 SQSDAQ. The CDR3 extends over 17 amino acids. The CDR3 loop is CASSFWIRDRGGYEQYF. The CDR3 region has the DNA TGTGCCAGCAGCTTTTGGATCCGGGACAGGGGTGGATACGAGCAGTACTTC.

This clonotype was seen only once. Written as DNA, the CDR3 is TGTGCCAGCAGCCCTGGGACTAGCGGAGACCCAGACGAGCAGTACTTC. It specifies CASSPGTSGDPDEQYF. J is TRBJ2-7 and V is TRBV7-9; 11 bases match TRBD2. Germline CDR1 SEHNR, CDR2 FQNEAQ (reference sequence). Losses at the gene ends were 5 bases for V and 5 bases for J; bases not matched to a gene: 11. CDR3 size: 16 residues.

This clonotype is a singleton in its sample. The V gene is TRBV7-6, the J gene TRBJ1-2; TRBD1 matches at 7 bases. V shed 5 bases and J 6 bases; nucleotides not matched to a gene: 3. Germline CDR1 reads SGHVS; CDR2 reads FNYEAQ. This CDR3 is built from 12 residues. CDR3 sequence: CASSLGTDGYTF. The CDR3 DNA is TGTGCCAGCAGCCTCGGGACAGATGGCTACACCTTC.

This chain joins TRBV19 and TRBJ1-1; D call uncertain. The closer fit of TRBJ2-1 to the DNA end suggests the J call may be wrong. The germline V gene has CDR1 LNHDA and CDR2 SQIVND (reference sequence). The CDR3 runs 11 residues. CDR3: CASRVNNEQFF. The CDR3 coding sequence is TGTGCCAGTAGGGTAAACAATGAGCAGTTCTTC.

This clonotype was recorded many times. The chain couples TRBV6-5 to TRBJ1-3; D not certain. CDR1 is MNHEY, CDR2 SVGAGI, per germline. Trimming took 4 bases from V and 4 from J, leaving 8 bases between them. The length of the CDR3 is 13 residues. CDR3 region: CASSSLIGNTIYF. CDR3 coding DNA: TGTGCCAGCAGTTCCCTTATCGGAAACACCATATATTTT.

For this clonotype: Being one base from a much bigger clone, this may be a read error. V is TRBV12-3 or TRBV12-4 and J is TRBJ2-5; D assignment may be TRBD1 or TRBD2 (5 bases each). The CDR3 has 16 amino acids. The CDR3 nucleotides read TGTGTCAGCTCGAACCCCGGGACGGAGGACCAAGAGACCCAGTACTTC. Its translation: CVSSNPGTEDQETQYF.

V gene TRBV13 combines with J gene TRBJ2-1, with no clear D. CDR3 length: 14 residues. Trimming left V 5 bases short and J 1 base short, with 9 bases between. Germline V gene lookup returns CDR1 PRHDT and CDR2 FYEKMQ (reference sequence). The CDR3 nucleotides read TGTGCCAGCAGCCATAGGCTGTCCTACAATGAGCAGTTCTTC. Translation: CASSHRLSYNEQFF.

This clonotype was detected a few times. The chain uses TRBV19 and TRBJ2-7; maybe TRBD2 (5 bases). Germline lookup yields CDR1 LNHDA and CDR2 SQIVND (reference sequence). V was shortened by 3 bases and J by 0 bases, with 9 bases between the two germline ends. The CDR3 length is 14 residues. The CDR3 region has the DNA TGTGCCAGTAGTATTGGAGGCAACTCCTACGAGCAGTACTTC. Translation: CASSIGGNSYEQYF.

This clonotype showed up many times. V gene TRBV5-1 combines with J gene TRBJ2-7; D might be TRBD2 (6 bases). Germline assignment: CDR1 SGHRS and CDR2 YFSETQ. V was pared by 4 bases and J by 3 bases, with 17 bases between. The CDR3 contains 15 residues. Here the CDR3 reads CASSGGTGAFYEQYF. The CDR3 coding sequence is TGCGCCAGCAGCGGCGGGACTGGAGCTTTCTACGAGCAGTACTTC. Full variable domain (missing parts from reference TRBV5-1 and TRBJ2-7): KAGVTQTPRYLIKTRGQQVTLSCSPISGHRSVSWYQQTPGQGLQFLFEYFSETQRNKGNFPGRFSGRQFSNSRSEMNVSTLELGDSALYLCASSGGTGAFYEQYFGPGTRLTVT.

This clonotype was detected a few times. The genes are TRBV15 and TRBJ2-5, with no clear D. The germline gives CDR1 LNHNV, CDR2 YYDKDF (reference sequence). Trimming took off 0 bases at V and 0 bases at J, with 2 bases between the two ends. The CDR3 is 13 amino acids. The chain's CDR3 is CATSRDHQETQYF. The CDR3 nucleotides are TGTGCCACCAGCAGAGACCACCAAGAGACCCAGTACTTC.

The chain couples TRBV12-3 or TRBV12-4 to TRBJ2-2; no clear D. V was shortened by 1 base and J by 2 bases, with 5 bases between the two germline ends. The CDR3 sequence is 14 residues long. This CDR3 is CASSLELNTGELFF. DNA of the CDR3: TGTGCCAGCAGTTTAGAATTAAACACCGGGGAGCTGTTTTTT.

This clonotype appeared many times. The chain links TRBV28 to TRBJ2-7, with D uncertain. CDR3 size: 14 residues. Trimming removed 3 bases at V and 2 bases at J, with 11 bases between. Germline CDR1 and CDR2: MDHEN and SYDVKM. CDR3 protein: CASSFRTSPYEQYF. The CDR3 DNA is TGTGCCAGCAGTTTTCGGACCTCCCCCTACGAGCAGTACTTC.

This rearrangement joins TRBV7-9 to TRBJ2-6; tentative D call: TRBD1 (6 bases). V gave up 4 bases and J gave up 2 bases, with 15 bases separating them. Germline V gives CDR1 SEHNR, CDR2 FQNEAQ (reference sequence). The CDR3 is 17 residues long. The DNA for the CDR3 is TGTGCCAGCAGCTGGAACAGGGTTGGGACTGGGGCCAACGTCCTGACTTTC. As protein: CASSWNRVGTGANVLTF. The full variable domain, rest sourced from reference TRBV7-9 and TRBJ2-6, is DTGVSQNPRHKITKRGQNVTFRCDPISEHNRLYWYRQTLGQGPEFLTYFQNEAQLEKSRLLSDRFSAERPKGSFSTLEIQRTEQGDSAMYLCASSWNRVGTGANVLTFGAGSRLTVL.

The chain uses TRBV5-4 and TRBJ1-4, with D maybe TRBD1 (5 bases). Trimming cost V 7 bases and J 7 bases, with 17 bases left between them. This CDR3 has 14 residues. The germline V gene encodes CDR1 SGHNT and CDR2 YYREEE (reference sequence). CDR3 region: CASLVGQGAEKLFF. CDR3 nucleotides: TGTGCCAGCTTAGTGGGCCAGGGTGCTGAAAAACTGTTTTTT.

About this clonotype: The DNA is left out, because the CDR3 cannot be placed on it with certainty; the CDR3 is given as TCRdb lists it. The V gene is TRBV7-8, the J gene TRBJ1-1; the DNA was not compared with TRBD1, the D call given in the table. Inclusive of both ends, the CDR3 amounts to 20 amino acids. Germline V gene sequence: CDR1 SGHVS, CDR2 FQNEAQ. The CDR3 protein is CASSFYICSAPGQMNTEAFF.